The rows below give T cell receptor beta chains drawn from one sample of a study of response to subunit inactivated influenza vaccine. One entry per CDR3 protein results from TCRdb running MiXCR on the RT-PCR reads. Of 400,000 to 650,000 distinct CDR3 sequences in the sample, around 7.7% were seen once. This specimen was PBMCs from blood, taken less than 30 months after vaccination. The receptors were sampled from a man aged 45-69 years who received an inactivated influenza vaccine. Each CDR3 is given with its conserved first and last residue.

J: TRBJ2-5
V: TRBV20-1
CDR3: CSADTGVGETQYF

J: TRBJ2-1
V: TRBV7-2
CDR3: CASSYRLSSYNEQFF

J: TRBJ1-2
V: TRBV4-1
CDR3: CASSQDRQERYGYTF

J: TRBJ2-1
V: TRBV6-1
CDR3: CASRETVSSYNEQFF

J: TRBJ2-3
V: TRBV6-5
CDR3: CASSWATLSTDTQYF

J: TRBJ1-5
V: TRBV5-1
CDR3: CASSLAGSDQPQHF

J: TRBJ2-7
V: TRBV5-1
CDR3: CASSFQRGTYEQYF

J: TRBJ2-7
V: TRBV20-1
CDR3: CSARGFLSGTGYEQYF

J: TRBJ2-5
V: TRBV12-3/TRBV12-4
CDR3: CASSSTGKTQYF

J: TRBJ1-2
V: TRBV27
CDR3: CASSLSFPDGGYTF

J: TRBJ2-5
V: TRBV20-1
CDR3: CSANRELETQYF

J: TRBJ2-7
V: TRBV6-1
CDR3: CASSVVRSSEQYF

J: TRBJ1-2
V: TRBV20-1
CDR3: CSATGDIYGYTF

J: TRBJ2-1
V: TRBV13
CDR3: CASSLGLKDEQFF

J: TRBJ1-2
V: TRBV20-1
CDR3: CSARAVGYTF

J: TRBJ2-1
V: TRBV20-1
CDR3: CSARPITSGSGHEQFF

J: TRBJ2-7
V: TRBV14
CDR3: CASSQRTGAYEQYF

J: TRBJ2-7
V: TRBV4-3
CDR3: CASSPNAWDSSYEQYF

J: TRBJ2-2
V: TRBV27
CDR3: CASSLSSGAGWAGELFF

J: TRBJ2-7
V: TRBV4-3
CDR3: CASSQAHPALDRAAYEQYF

J: TRBJ2-1
V: TRBV10-3
CDR3: CAISQPDRYNEQFF

J: TRBJ1-1
V: TRBV2
CDR3: CASSEVNTEAFF

J: TRBJ2-1
V: TRBV24-1
CDR3: CATSDLRTGVEQFF

J: TRBJ2-5
V: TRBV12-3/TRBV12-4
CDR3: CASSLRTGGRETQYF

J: TRBJ1-1
V: TRBV10-1
CDR3: CASREDREATEAFF

J: TRBJ2-5
V: TRBV5-1
CDR3: CASYAGDAGGKTQYF

J: TRBJ1-5
V: TRBV28
CDR3: CASSPPSTGTGGNQPQHF

J: TRBJ2-5
V: TRBV5-5
CDR3: CASSGTVLGTQYF

J: TRBJ2-7
V: TRBV28
CDR3: CASSFPGQFYEQYF

J: TRBJ2-3
V: TRBV7-2
CDR3: CASSLGTVPDTQYF